Presented here are 30 T cell receptor beta chains from one specimen sequenced in a study of tumor and adjacent non-tumor tissue in lung cancer. The template was RNA from unsorted bulk tissue. The normal lung tissue was taken more than 3 cm from the tumor edge. Three rounds of nested PCR, following a modified ARM-PCR protocol, produced the TCRbeta library. MiXCR, applied by TCRdb to the multiplex PCR reads, yields one record per CDR3 protein. The data hold approximately 66,000 distinct CDR3 sequences, with about 55% observed a single time. The specimen was distant non-tumor lung tissue. Receptor source: a man in his 70s with non-small cell lung cancer.

This clonotype was picked up many times. This chain uses TRBV5-1 with TRBJ2-3; 8 bases fit TRBD2. The V and J ends lost 2 bases and 11 bases, in that order; junction bases with no gene match: 4. Germline-derived CDR1 and CDR2 are SGHRS and YFSETQ. The CDR3 runs 12 residues. The chain's CDR3 is CASSLAGDGQYF. CDR3 in DNA: TGCGCCAGCAGCTTAGCGGGGGACGGGCAGTATTTT.

Of note for this clonotype: Being one base from a much bigger clone, this may be a read error. J is TRBJ2-7 and V is TRBV20-1, with TRBD2 matching 7 bases. V dropped 7 bases and J dropped 1; count of bases not matched to a gene: 16. Germline-derived CDR1 and CDR2 are DFQATT and SNEGSKA (reference sequence). The CDR3 sequence is 16 residues long. The CDR3 region is CSVSKLAGDKSYEQYF. The CDR3 DNA follows: TGCAGTGTTAGTAAGCTGGCGGGAGATAAGTCCTACGAGCAGTACTTC.

This clonotype was recorded many times. The V call is TRBV24-1, the J call TRBJ2-3; TRBD2 agrees at 7 bases. The V and J ends lost 3 bases and 0 bases, in that order; junction bases with no gene match: 2. The CDR3 loop spans 15 amino acids. CDR1 is KGHDR, CDR2 SFDVKD, per germline. The chain's CDR3 is CATSDRSGSTDTQYF. DNA for the CDR3: TGTGCCACCAGTGATCGTAGCGGGAGCACAGATACGCAGTATTTT.

The V call is TRBV5-6, the J call TRBJ2-5; TRBD1 matches at 7 bases. Per germline, CDR1 SGHDT and CDR2 YYEEEE. V lost 1 base and J lost 11; bases outside the gene matches: 11. The CDR3 covers 14 residues. Here the CDR3 DNA reads TGTGCCAGCAGCTTGAAACAGGGGAGAGATACTCAGTACTTC. Its protein product is CASSLKQGRDTQYF.

In the case of this clonotype: A much larger clone differs by one base, so this may be a read error. The chain recombines TRBV12-3 or TRBV12-4 with TRBJ1-5, with D hard to call. V lost 7 bases, J lost 5 bases, and 18 bases lay in between. This CDR3 is 15 amino acids long. Here the CDR3 reads CASTVTPGGYQPQHF. The CDR3 DNA is TGTGCCAGCACCGTTACCCCCGGAGGATATCAGCCCCAGCATTTT.

A note on this clonotype: One end of the junction does not line up with germline, which may come from a read error. The CDR3 DNA follows: TGCAGCATTGAAGATCAACAGCGGAGCTCCTACAATGAGCAGTTATTC. Its protein product is CSIEDQQRSSYNEQLF. V gene TRBV29-1 combines with J gene TRBJ2-1, with a possible D match to TRBD2 (5 bases). Germline V gene lookup returns CDR1 SQVTM and CDR2 ANQGSEA. The CDR3 totals 16 residues.

In the case of this clonotype: The conserved phenylalanine or tryptophan normally closing the CDR3 is absent here, so this likely arose from a read error. J is TRBJ2-5 and V is TRBV11-2; 7 bases agree with TRBD2. CDR3 length equals 15 residues. Germline assignment: CDR1 SGHAT and CDR2 FQNNGV. The DNA of the CDR3 is TGTGCCTGCAGCTTAAGCCGGGGGGATCTAATGACCCAGTACTCC. Its protein product is CACSLSRGDLMTQYS.

On this clonotype itself: Given a much more abundant clone one base away, this may be a read error. The V gene is TRBV6-6, the J gene TRBJ2-1; D gene uncertain. The CDR3 runs to 13 residues. Germline lookup yields CDR1 MNHNY and CDR2 SVGAGI (reference sequence). The CDR3 loop reads CAGSYPLGNEQFF. CDR3 DNA: TGTGCCGGCAGTTACCCTCTAGGCAATGAGCAGTTCTTC.

For the CDR3, the DNA is TGTGACGAACGGGAGCAGTTCTTC. It translates to CDEREQFF. This sequence joins TRBV19 and TRBJ2-1; D not resolved. Germline-derived CDR1 and CDR2 are LNHDA and SQIVND (reference sequence). This CDR3 comprises 8 residues.

In the case of this clonotype: The junction departs from germline at one end; a sequencing error may be responsible. The rearrangement joins TRBV11-1 to TRBJ2-7, with TRBD2 matching over 9 bases. CDR3 length equals 15 residues. Germline V gene sequence: CDR1 SGHAT, CDR2 FQDESV (reference sequence). In nucleotides, the CDR3 is TGTGTCAGCTTAGCGCGACTAGCGGACTCCTACGAGCAGTACTTC. This encodes CVSLARLADSYEQYF.

As to this clonotype: One end of the junction does not line up with germline, which may come from a read error. The gene calls are TRBV25-1 and TRBJ2-3; D possibly corresponds to TRBD1 (6 bases). The CDR3 totals 15 residues. Germline V gives CDR1 MGHDK, CDR2 SYGVNS. The CDR3: CTSSEADRSGDTQYF. The DNA for the CDR3 is TGTACCAGCAGTGAGGCTGACAGGTCGGGAGATACGCAGTATTTT.

Points on this clonotype: Compared with germline, one end of the junction differs, possibly owing to a read error. The chain combines TRBV20-1 with TRBJ1-5, with D maybe TRBD1 (5 bases). Germline V gives CDR1 DFQATT, CDR2 SNEGSKA (reference sequence). The CDR3 extends over 15 amino acids. CDR3 region: CSASRGVHVNLPQHF. CDR3 sequence (DNA): TGCAGTGCTAGTAGAGGGGTTCATGTCAATCTGCCCCAGCATTTT.

Comments on this clonotype: One end of the junction does not line up with germline, which may come from a read error. V is TRBV4-1 and J is TRBJ2-3; 10 bases map to TRBD2. The CDR3 runs 14 residues. Germline lookup yields CDR1 MGHRA and CDR2 YSYEKL. CDR3 protein: CAISQGLAGDAQFF. CDR3 sequence (DNA): TGCGCCATCAGCCAAGGCCTAGCGGGAGATGCGCAGTTTTTT.

The chain joins TRBV28 to TRBJ2-5, with D perhaps matching TRBD2 (7 bases). The V end lost 10 bases, the J end lost 2 bases, and 26 bases lay between the germline ends. Per the germline V gene, CDR1 is MDHEN and CDR2 is SYDVKM. This CDR3 is 17 amino acids long. This chain's CDR3 is CANRQLEGGTRQETQYF. In nucleotides, the CDR3 is TGTGCCAACAGACAACTCGAGGGGGGGACAAGACAAGAGACCCAGTACTTC.

The chain uses TRBV11-2 and TRBJ2-3, with D perhaps TRBD1 or TRBD2 (5 bases each). The CDR3 is 15 amino acids. CDR1 is SGHAT and CDR2 is FQNNGV in the germline V gene. The V and J ends lost 6 bases and 2 bases respectively, with 15 bases between them. CDR3 bases: TGTGCCAGCAGTCTCACCGGGGCAGTCACAGATACGCAGTATTTT. Its translation: CASSLTGAVTDTQYF.

This clonotype was found once. A much larger clone differs by one base, so this may be a read error. The V gene is TRBV6-5, the J gene TRBJ2-5; tentative D call: TRBD2 (6 bases). From germline, CDR1 is MNHEY and CDR2 SVGAGI. The CDR3 is 13 residues long. CDR3 in DNA: TGTGCCACCAGTTCACTAGGAGGGGAGACCCAGTACTTC. It codes for CATSSLGGETQYF.

The rearrangement uses TRBV5-6 and TRBJ2-1; 7 bases map to TRBD1. The V gene's germline CDR1 is SGHDT and CDR2 YYEEEE. The trim removed 0 bases at V and 7 bases at J, leaving 16 bases unmatched. The length of the CDR3 is 18 residues. The CDR3 sequence is CASSLVSPGGYEWNEQFF. The CDR3 DNA reads TGTGCCAGCAGCTTGGTTTCCCCAGGGGGATATGAATGGAATGAGCAGTTCTTC.

Concerning this clonotype itself: An end of the junction differs from the germline gene, which may be a read error. The chain combines TRBV6-1 with TRBJ2-6; D remains unclear. Germline values: CDR1 MNHNS, CDR2 SASEGT. CDR3 length: 17 residues. DNA of the CDR3: TGTGCCAGCGGTGAAGGAACGGATTACTCTGGGGCCAACGTCCTGACTTTC. This gives the protein CASGEGTDYSGANVLTF.

This clonotype showed up just a few times. Possible read error: a much larger clone is one base away. J is TRBJ2-2 and V is TRBV12-3 or TRBV12-4; D might be TRBD1 (6 bases). There are 15 residues in the CDR3. The CDR3, as DNA: TGTGCCAGCAGGGTACAGGGTTCGAACACCAGGGAGCTGTTTTTT. Translating gives CASRVQGSNTRELFF.

Turning to this clonotype: A junction end diverges from the germline sequence, so it may reflect a read error. The J gene is TRBJ2-5, the V gene TRBV29-1; TRBD1 matches at 8 bases. CDR1 SQVTM and CDR2 ANQGSEA come from the germline V gene. This CDR3 has 14 residues. This CDR3 is CSDEDLQGEVSQYF. Written as DNA, the CDR3 is TGCAGCGATGAAGACCTACAGGGGGAAGTTAGTCAGTACTTC.

For this clonotype: A read error may explain this, as a much larger clone is one base away. The missing conserved phenylalanine or tryptophan at the end of this CDR3 makes a read error likely. The chain has TRBV12-3 or TRBV12-4 and TRBJ1-1, with 9 bases identical to TRBD1. Trimming at V came to 8 bases and at J to 3 bases, leaving 7 bases not matched to a gene. The CDR3 spans 14 residues. Here the CDR3 reads CASVGQGRYTEAFL. CDR3 coding DNA: TGTGCCAGCGTAGGACAGGGGAGGTACACTGAAGCTTTCCTT.

As regards this clonotype: The CDR3 ends on some other residue instead of the conserved phenylalanine or tryptophan, so this is likely a read error. V gene TRBV6-4 combines with J gene TRBJ2-1; 7 nucleotides align to TRBD1. The V segment lost 0 bases and the J segment 10 bases; nucleotides outside the gene matches: 12. CDR1 is MRHNA, CDR2 SNTAGT, per germline. The CDR3 extends over 16 amino acids. CDR3 amino acids: CASSDSFRGQILEQFL. The DNA of the CDR3 is TGTGCCAGCAGTGACTCGTTTCGGGGACAGATCCTAGAGCAGTTCCTC.

Points on this clonotype: This could be a read error, since a much larger clone is one nucleotide away. The rearrangement joins TRBV7-9 to TRBJ2-2; TRBD1 is a possible D gene (6 bases). Trimming removed 6 bases from V and 4 bases from J, with 15 bases in between. The length of the CDR3 is 15 residues. Germline lookup yields CDR1 SEHNR and CDR2 FQNEAQ (reference sequence). CDR3 region: CASRLQGLGTGELFF. The CDR3, as DNA: TGTGCCAGCAGATTACAGGGTTTGGGCACCGGGGAGCTGTTTTTT. Complete variable domain (other parts from reference TRBV7-9 and TRBJ2-2): DTGVSQNPRHKITKRGQNVTFRCDPISEHNRLYWYRQTLGQGPEFLTYFQNEAQLEKSRLLSDRFSAERPKGSFSTLEIQRTEQGDSAMYLCASRLQGLGTGELFFGEGSRLTVL.

Details on this clonotype: A much more abundant neighbour one base away suggests this may be a read error. The chain carries TRBV29-1 and TRBJ2-1, with TRBD2 as a possible D gene (6 bases). Trimming stripped 4 bases from V and 10 bases from J, with 11 bases between. This CDR3 is 11 amino acids long. The V gene's germline CDR1 is SQVTM and CDR2 ANQGSEA. CDR3 nucleotides: TGCAGCGTTGGCGGGGCGGTAGAGCAGTTCTTC. Residues: CSVGGAVEQFF.

The sample holds a few counts of this clonotype. Relative to the germline gene, one junction end is altered; a read error may explain this. V is TRBV10-2 and J is TRBJ2-1; possibly TRBD2 for D (5 bases). The CDR3 is 15 residues long. Germline V gene data show CDR1 as WSHSY and CDR2 as SAAADI. The chain's CDR3 is CASSPTRTPNNERFF. DNA of the CDR3: TGCGCCAGCAGTCCCACTAGGACGCCCAACAATGAGCGGTTCTTC.

Regarding this clonotype: The CDR3 does not close with the conserved phenylalanine or tryptophan, likely indicating a read error. The chain combines TRBV10-3 with TRBJ2-7, with 12 bases fitting TRBD2. In germline, CDR1 is ENHRY, CDR2 SYGVKD. The junction had 10 bases not matched to a gene; V was cut back by 3 bases and J by 4 bases. The CDR3 spans 17 residues. The CDR3 DNA sequence: TGTGCCATCAGTGAAGGGGCTAGCGGGAGGGCCCGGTACGAGCAGTACCTT. This translates into CAISEGASGRARYEQYL.

V is TRBV28 and J is TRBJ2-7, with TRBD2 matching 12 bases. The V and J ends lost 6 bases and 1 base, in that order; junction bases with no gene match: 4. Per the germline V gene, CDR1 is MDHEN and CDR2 is SYDVKM. This CDR3 has 15 amino acids. CDR3: CASSRGTSGSYEQYF. DNA of the CDR3: TGTGCCAGCAGCCGAGGGACTAGCGGGTCCTACGAGCAGTACTTC.

The chain uses TRBV5-1 and TRBJ1-1; D remains unclear. Germline V gene lookup returns CDR1 SGHRS and CDR2 YFSETQ. Trimming removed 5 bases at V and 6 bases at J, with 17 bases between. This CDR3 contains 14 residues. The CDR3 protein is CASRGLVGIPEAFF. The CDR3 DNA is TGCGCCAGCAGAGGGCTTGTTGGGATCCCTGAAGCTTTCTTT.

This clonotype has just one count. No conserved phenylalanine or tryptophan ends this CDR3, so it is likely a read error. This chain joins TRBV11-2 and TRBJ2-3, with D possibly matching TRBD2 (6 bases). Per the germline V gene, CDR1 is SGHAT and CDR2 is FQNNGV. This CDR3 has 15 amino acids. The CDR3 loop is CASNLEAGTPDTQYL. The CDR3 coding sequence is TGTGCCAGCAACTTAGAAGCGGGTACCCCAGATACGCAGTATCTT.

The V call is TRBV9, the J call TRBJ2-1; 14 nucleotides line up with TRBD2. The CDR3 is 16 residues long. The junction had 7 bases not matched to a gene; V was cut back by 3 bases and J by 8 bases. Germline CDR1 and CDR2: SGDLS and YYNGEE. The CDR3 DNA sequence: TGTGCCAGCAGCGCCGGGACTAGCGGGAGTGTCGATGAGCAGTTCTTC. Protein: CASSAGTSGSVDEQFF.